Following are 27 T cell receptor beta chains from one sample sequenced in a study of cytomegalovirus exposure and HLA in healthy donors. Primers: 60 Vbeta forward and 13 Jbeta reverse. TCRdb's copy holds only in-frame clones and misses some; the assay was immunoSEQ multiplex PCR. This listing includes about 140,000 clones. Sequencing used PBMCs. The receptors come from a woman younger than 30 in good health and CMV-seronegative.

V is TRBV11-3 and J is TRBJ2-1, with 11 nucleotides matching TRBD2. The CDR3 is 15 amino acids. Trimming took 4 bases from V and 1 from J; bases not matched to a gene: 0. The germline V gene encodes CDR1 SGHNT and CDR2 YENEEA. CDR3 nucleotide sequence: TGTGCCAGCAGCTGGACTAGCGGGTCCTACAATGAGCAGTTCTTC. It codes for CASSWTSGSYNEQFF. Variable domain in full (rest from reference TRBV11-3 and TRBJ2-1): EAGVVQSPRYKIIEKKQPVAFWCNPISGHNTLYWYLQNLGQGPELLIRYENEEAVDDSQLPKDRFSAERLKGVDSTLKIQPAELGDSAVYLCASSWTSGSYNEQFFGPGTRLTVL.

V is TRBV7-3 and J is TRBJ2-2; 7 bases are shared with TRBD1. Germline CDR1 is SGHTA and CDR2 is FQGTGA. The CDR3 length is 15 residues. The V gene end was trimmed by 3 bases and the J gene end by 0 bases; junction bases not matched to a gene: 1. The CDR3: CASSLGQTNTGELFF. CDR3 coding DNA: TGTGCCAGCAGCTTGGGACAGACGAACACCGGGGAGCTGTTTTTT. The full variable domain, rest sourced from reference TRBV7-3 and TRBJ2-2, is GAGVSQTPSNKVTEKGKYVELRCDPISGHTALYWYRQSLGQGPEFLIYFQGTGAADDSGLPNDRFFAVRPEGSVSTLKIQRTERGDSAVYLCASSLGQTNTGELFFGEGSRLTVL.

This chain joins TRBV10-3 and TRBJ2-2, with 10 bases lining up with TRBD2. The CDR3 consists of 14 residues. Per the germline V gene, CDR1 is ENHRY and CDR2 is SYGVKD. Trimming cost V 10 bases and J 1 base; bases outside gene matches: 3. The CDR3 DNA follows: TGTGCCACCGGGACTAGCGAGAACACCGGGGAGCTGTTTTTT. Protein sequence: CATGTSENTGELFF.

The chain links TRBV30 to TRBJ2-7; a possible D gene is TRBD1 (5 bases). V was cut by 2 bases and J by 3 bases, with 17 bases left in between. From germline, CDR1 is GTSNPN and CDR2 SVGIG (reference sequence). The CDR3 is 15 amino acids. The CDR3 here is CAWSLGPPMSYEQYF. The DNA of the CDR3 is TGTGCCTGGAGTTTGGGGCCCCCGATGAGCTACGAGCAGTACTTC. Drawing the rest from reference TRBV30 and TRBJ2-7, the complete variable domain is SQTIHQWPATLVQPVGSPLSLECTVEGTSNPNLYWYRQAAGRGLQLLFYSVGIGQISSEVPQNLSASRPQDRQFILSSKKLLLSDSGFYLCAWSLGPPMSYEQYFGPGTRLTVT.

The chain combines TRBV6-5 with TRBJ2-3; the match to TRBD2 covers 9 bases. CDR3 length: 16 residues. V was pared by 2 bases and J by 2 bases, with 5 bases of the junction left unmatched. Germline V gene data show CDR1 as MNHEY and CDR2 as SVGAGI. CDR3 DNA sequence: TGTGCCAGCAGTTACGGGACTAGCCCTCTCACAGATACGCAGTATTTT. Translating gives CASSYGTSPLTDTQYF.

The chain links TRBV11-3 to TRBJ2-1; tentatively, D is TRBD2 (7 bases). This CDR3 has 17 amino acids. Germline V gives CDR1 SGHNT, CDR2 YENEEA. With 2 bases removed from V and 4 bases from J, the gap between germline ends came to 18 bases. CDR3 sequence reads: CASSLRGQGGGYNEQFF. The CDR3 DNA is TGTGCCAGCAGCTTACGTGGGCAGGGAGGGGGTTACAATGAGCAGTTCTTC.

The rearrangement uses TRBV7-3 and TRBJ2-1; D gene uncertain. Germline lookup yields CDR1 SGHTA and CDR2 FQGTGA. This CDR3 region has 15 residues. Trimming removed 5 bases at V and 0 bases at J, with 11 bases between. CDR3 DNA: TGTGCCAGCAGCCCTCCGTCTAGCTCCTACAATGAGCAGTTCTTC. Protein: CASSPPSSSYNEQFF.

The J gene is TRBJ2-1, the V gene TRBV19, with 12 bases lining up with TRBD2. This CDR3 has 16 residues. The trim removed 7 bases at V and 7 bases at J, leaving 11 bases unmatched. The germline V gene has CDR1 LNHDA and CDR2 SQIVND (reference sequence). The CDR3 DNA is TGTGCCAGTACCTCCTTAACTAGCGGGAGGCGGAATGAGCAGTTCTTC. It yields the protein CASTSLTSGRRNEQFF.

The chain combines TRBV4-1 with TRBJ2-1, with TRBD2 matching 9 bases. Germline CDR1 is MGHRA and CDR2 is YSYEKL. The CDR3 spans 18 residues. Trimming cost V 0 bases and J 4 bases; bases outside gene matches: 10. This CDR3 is CASSQEFLAGDSYNEQFF. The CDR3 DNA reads TGCGCCAGCAGCCAAGAATTTTTAGCGGGAGATTCGTACAATGAGCAGTTCTTC.

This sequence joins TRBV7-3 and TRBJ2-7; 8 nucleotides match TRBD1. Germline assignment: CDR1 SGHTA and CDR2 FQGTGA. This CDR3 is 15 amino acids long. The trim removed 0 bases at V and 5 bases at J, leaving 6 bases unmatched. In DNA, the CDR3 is TGTGCCAGCAGCTTAACGGGAGACAGGGGCCACGAGCAGTACTTC. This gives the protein CASSLTGDRGHEQYF.

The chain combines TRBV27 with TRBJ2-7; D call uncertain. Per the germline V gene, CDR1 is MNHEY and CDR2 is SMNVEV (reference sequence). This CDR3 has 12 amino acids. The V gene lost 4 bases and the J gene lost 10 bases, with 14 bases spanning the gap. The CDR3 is CASSSPPGIQYV. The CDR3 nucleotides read TGTGCCAGCAGTTCCCCCCCGGGTATTCAGTACGTC.

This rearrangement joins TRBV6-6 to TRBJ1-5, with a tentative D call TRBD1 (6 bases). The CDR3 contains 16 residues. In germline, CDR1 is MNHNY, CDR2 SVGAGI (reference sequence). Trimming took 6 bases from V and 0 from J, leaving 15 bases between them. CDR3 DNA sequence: TGTGCCAGCAGCGATGACAGGTCCTATAGCAATCAGCCCCAGCATTTT. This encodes CASSDDRSYSNQPQHF.

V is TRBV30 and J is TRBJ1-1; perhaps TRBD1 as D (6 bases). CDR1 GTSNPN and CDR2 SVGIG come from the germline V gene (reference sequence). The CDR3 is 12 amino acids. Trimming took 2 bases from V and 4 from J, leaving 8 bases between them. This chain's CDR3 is CAWSKGGTEAFF. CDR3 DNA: TGTGCCTGGAGTAAAGGGGGCACTGAAGCTTTCTTT.

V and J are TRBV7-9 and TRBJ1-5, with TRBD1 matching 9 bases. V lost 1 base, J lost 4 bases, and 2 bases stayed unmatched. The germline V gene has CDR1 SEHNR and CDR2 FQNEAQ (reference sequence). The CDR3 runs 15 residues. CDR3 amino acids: CASSLEGQGNQPQHF. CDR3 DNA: TGTGCCAGCAGCTTAGAGGGACAGGGAAATCAGCCCCAGCATTTT.

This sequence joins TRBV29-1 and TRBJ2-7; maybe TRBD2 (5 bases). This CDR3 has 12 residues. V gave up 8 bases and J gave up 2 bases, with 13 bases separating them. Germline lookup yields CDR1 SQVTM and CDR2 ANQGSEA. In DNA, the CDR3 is TGCAGCATCAAATGGGGAGCCTACGAGCAGTACTTC. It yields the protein CSIKWGAYEQYF.

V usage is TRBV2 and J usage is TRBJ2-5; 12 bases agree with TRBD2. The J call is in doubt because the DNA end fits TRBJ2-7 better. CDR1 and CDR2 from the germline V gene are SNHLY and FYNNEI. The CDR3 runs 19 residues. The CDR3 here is CASKLKWGLAGPFLYEQYF. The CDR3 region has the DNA TGTGCCAGCAAGTTAAAGTGGGGACTAGCGGGCCCATTCCTCTACGAGCAGTACTTC.

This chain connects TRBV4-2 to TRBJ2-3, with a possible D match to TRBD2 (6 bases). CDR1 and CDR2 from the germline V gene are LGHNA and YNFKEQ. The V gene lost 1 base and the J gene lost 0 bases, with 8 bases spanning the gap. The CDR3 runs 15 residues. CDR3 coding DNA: TGTGCCAGCAGCCAAGGACTAGGAAGCACAGATACGCAGTATTTT. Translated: CASSQGLGSTDTQYF.

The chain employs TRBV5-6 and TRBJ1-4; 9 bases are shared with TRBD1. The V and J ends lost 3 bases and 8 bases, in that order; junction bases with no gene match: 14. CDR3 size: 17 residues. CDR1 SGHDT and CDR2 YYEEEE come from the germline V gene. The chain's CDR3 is CASSSYPVGQGGEKLFF. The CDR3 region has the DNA TGTGCCAGCAGCTCCTACCCGGTGGGACAGGGAGGAGAAAAACTGTTTTTT.

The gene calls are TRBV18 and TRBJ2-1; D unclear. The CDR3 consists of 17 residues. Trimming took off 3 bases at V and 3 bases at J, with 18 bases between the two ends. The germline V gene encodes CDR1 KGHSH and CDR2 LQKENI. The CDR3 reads CASSPEDGSFLYNEQFF. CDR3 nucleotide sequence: TGTGCCAGCTCACCCGAAGATGGTAGTTTCCTCTACAATGAGCAGTTCTTC. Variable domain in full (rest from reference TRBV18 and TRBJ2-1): NAGVMQNPRHLVRRRGQEARLRCSPMKGHSHVYWYRQLPEEGLKFMVYLQKENIIDESGMPKERFSAEFPKEGPSILRIQQVVRGDSAAYFCASSPEDGSFLYNEQFFGPGTRLTVL.

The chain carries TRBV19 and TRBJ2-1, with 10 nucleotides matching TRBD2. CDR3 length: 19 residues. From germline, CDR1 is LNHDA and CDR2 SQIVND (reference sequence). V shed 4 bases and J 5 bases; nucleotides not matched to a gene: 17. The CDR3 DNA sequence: TGTGCCAGTAGTAGACGGGGACTAGCGCTAACAAACGAACACAATGAGCAGTTCTTC. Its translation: CASSRRGLALTNEHNEQFF. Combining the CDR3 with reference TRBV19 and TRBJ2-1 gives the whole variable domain DGGITQSPKYLFRKEGQNVTLSCEQNLNHDAMYWYRQDPGQGLRLIYYSQIVNDFQKGDIAEGYSVSREKKESFPLTVTSAQKNPTAFYLCASSRRGLALTNEHNEQFFGPGTRLTVL.

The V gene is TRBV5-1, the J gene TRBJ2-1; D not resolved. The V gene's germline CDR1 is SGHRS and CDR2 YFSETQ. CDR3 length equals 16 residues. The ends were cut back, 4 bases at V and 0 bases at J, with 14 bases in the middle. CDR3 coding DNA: TGCGCCAGCAGCCCGAGCCCCGAGCCCTCCTACAATGAGCAGTTCTTC. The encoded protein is CASSPSPEPSYNEQFF.

This chain's CDR3 is CAWSLSDFYTF. CDR3 nucleotide sequence: TGTGCCTGGAGTCTAAGCGATTTCTACACCTTC. The V and J genes are TRBV30 and TRBJ1-2; D is ambiguous. V lost 2 bases and J 10 bases, leaving 11 bases between the germline ends. The germline gives CDR1 GTSNPN, CDR2 SVGIG (reference sequence). CDR3 length: 11 amino acids.

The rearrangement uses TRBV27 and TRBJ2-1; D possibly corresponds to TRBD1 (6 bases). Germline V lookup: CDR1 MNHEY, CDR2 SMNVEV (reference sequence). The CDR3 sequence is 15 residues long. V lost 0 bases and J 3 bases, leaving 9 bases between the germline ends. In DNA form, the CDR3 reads TGTGCCAGCAGTTTATCTGGGGGCATCTACAATGAGCAGTTCTTC. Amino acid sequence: CASSLSGGIYNEQFF.

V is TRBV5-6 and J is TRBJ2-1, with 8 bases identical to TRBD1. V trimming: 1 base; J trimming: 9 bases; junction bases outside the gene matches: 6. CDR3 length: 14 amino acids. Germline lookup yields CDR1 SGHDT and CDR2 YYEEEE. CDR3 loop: CASSLYAGGFEQFF. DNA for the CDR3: TGTGCCAGCAGCTTGTACGCAGGGGGCTTTGAGCAGTTCTTC.

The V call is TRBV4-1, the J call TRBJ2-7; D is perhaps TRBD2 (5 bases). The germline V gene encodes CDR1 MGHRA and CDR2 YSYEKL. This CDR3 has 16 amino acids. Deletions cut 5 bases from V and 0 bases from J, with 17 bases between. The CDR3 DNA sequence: TGCGCCAGCAGCACGACTCTCGCGGGCCTCTCCTACGAGCAGTACTTC. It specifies CASSTTLAGLSYEQYF.

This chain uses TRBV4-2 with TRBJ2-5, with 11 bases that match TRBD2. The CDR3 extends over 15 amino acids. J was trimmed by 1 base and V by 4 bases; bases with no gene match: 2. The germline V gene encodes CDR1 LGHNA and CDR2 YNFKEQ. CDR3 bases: TGTGCCAGCAGCCGGGGACTAGCGGCCCAAGAGACCCAGTACTTC. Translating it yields CASSRGLAAQETQYF.

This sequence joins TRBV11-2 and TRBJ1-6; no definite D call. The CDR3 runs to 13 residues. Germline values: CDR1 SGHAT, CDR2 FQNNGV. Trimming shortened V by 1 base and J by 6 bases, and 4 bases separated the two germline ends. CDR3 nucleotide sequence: TGTGCCAGCAGCTTAGCGGGTAATTCACCCCTCCACTTT. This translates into CASSLAGNSPLHF.